This TCR beta chain was captured by sequencing in a study of radiation and T cells in renal cell carcinoma (dated by TCRdb to about 2020). Background on the whole study: The samples were obtained from a clinical trial, where primary renal cell carcinomas were treated with 15 Gy stereotactic body radiation therapy and then removed by nephrectomy 4 weeks afterward. In total, 50 or so samples, comprising roughly 25 tumors and 27 peripheral blood samples, were subjected to TCR beta sequencing. Across all 50 or so samples, under 5,000,000 unique CDR3 nucleotide sequences, encoding 2,658,974 unique CDR3 amino acid sequences, were identified. Here is what the overall study found, with its caveats: Blood repertoire dynamics were not followed beyond 4 weeks after treatment. Effects of radiation dose or scheduling on the TCR repertoire could not be addressed with the single-armed trial design. In blood, the top tumor clonotypes increased from baseline to 2 weeks after radiation and then shrank by 4 weeks, which suggests a temporary expansion of tumor-resident clones. No pretreatment tumor biopsies were available, so the baseline intratumoral presence of clonotypes could not be determined.

Following the manufacturer's recommendations, the immunoSEQ kit was used to generate TCR beta libraries from genomic DNA. To prepare libraries, a first multiplex PCR with proprietary primers was run, followed by a second PCR that added unique barcodes, and a bead cleanup was done after each round. A kit-provided positive control reaction and a negative control reaction were included in every sample batch. The final libraries were assessed on an Agilent 4200 TapeStation D1000 ScreenTape, pooled by volume, and quantified by qPCR. An Illumina NextSeq500 fitted with a MidOutput 150-cycle cartridge performed the sequencing, running 156 Read1 cycles and 15 Index1 cycles with the kit's custom primers. The pooled library was loaded at about 1 pM, and roughly 18% PhiX control was spiked in. For the original study's pipeline: Vendor-processed data were analyzed in R, and a clonotype was defined as all T cells sharing the same CDR3 nucleotide sequence. In the clone abundance analyses, frequencies were normalized to the 10,000 most abundant clones in each sample. Before analysis, public T cell clones were removed, and these numbered fewer than six per sample on average. Tumor-enriched clonotypes and baseline blood-enriched clonotypes were defined as those with an abundance difference of at least 32-fold between compartments. A beta-binomial differential abundance model was used to identify clonotypes that expanded or contracted between blood time points. Similarity between tumor and blood repertoires was quantified using the Baroni-Urbani and Buser coefficient, and groups were compared with two-tailed Wilcoxon tests in R. The table comes from immuneACCESS by way of TCRdb, which keeps in-frame sequences with V and J called. Part of the clones is missing from these tables; in studies checked, under half for an unresolved V gene and the rest for unknown reasons. That table supplies the V and J calls and clone size; D and trimming were determined from the DNA. This sample gives 150,000 or so clones in total; around 90% of them show up just once. Roughly 4% of the sample lies in the top ten.

On this clone itself: There is no known antigen for this receptor. No much larger clonotype is one base removed from it; base qualities were not supplied.

The germline V end is reduced by 3 bases and the J end by 5 bases; junction bases left unmatched: 6. The CDR3 has 16 amino acids, counting the end cysteine and phenylalanine. The DNA shown is the 48-base CDR3, in frame from base 1. The germline V gene supplies CDR1 SGHVS and CDR2 FNYEAQ. The time point label here, explained by the study, means: baseline pretreatment blood. Explained via the paper, the treatment or condition label denotes: 15 Gy SBRT to primary tumor, nephrectomy 4 weeks later. To follow tumor-enriched clonotypes, serial peripheral blood was collected from radiation-treated patients at baseline and at 2 weeks and 4 weeks after SBRT. Every patient's renal cell carcinoma showed clear cell pathology. The QIAamp DNA Blood Mini Kit (Qiagen) was used to prepare genomic DNA for TCR sequencing. The analyses included just those samples that passed every quality control check.

This chain is built from TRBV7-6 and TRBJ2-5; 13 nucleotides in the junction match TRBD2. The receptor was isolated from a woman between 65 and 79 years old with renal cell carcinoma. The starting material was blood, obtained from a patient whose treatment included radiotherapy and nephrectomy. CDR3 region: CASSLTSGGPGETQYF. The DNA sequence follows: TGTGCCAGCAGCTTGACTAGCGGGGGGCCGGGGGAGACCCAGTACTTC.